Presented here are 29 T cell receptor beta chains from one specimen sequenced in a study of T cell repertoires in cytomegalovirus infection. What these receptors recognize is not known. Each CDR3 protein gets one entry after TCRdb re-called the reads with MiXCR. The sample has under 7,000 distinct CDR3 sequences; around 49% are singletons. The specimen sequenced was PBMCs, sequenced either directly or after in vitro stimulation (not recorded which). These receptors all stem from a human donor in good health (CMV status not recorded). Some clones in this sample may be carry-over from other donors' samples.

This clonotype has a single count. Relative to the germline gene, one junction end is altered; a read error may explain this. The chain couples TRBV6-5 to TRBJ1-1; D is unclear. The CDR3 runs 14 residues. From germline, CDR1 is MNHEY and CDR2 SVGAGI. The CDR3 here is CSSSALQKNTEDFF. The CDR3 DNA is TGTTCCAGCAGTGCCTTACAGAAGAACACTGAAGATTTCTTT.

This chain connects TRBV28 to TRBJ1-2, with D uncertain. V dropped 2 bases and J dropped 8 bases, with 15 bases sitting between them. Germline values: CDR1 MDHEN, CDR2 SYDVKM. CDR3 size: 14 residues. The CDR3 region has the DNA TGTGCCAGCAGTTTAACAGAGGGCGCGGGCGGCTACACCTTC. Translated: CASSLTEGAGGYTF.

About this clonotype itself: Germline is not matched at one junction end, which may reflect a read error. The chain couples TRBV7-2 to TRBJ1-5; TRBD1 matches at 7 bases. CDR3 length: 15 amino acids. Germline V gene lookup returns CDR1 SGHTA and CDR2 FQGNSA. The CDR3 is CASSPGTAINLPQHF. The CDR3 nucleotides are TGTGCCAGTAGCCCCGGGACAGCTATCAATCTGCCCCAGCATTTT.

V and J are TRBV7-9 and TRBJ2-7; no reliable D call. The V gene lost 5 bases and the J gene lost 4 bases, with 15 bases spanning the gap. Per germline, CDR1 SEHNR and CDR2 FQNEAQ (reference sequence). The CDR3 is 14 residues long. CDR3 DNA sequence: TGTGCCAGCAGCCCCATTACGGGCTCATACGAGCAGTACTTC. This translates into CASSPITGSYEQYF. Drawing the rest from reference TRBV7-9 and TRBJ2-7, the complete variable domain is DTGVSQNPRHKITKRGQNVTFRCDPISEHNRLYWYRQTLGQGPEFLTYFQNEAQLEKSRLLSDRFSAERPKGSFSTLEIQRTEQGDSAMYLCASSPITGSYEQYFGPGTRLTVT.

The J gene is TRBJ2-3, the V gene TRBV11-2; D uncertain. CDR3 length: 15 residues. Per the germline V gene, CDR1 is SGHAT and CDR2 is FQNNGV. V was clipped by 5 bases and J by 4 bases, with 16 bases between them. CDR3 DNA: TGTGCCAGCAGCCCAGGTCGAAGGGCGGCAGATACGCAGTATTTT. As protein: CASSPGRRAADTQYF.

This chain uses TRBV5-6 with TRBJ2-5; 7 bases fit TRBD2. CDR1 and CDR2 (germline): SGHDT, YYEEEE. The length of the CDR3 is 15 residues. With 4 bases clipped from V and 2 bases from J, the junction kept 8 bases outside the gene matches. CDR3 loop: CASSRGVYIQETQYF. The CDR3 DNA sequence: TGTGCCAGCAGCCGGGGGGTGTACATACAAGAGACCCAGTACTTC.

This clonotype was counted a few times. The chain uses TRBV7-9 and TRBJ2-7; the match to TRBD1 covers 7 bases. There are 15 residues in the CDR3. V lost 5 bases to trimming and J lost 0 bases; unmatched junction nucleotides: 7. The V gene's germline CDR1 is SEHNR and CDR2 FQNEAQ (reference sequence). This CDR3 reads CASSTGTESSYEQYF. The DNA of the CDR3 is TGTGCCAGCAGCACCGGGACAGAGAGCTCCTACGAGCAGTACTTC.

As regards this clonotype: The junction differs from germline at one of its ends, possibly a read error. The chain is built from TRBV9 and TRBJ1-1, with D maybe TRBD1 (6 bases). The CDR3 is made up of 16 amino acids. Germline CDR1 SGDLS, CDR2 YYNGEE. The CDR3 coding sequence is TGTGCAAGCAGCGCCCCTCAGTCCGGGACAAACACTGAAGCTTTCTTT. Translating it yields CASSAPQSGTNTEAFF.

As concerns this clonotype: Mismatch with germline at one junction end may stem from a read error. The CDR3 loop is CVSIWDTPGYEQYF. The CDR3 nucleotides read TGTGTCAGCATATGGGACACCCCTGGCTACGAGCAGTACTTC. The V call is TRBV7-8, the J call TRBJ2-7, with a tentative D call TRBD1 (6 bases). In germline, CDR1 is SGHVS, CDR2 FQNEAQ. This CDR3 has 14 residues.

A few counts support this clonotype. CDR3 protein: CASSLQRGVYNEQFF. In DNA form, the CDR3 reads TGTGCCAGCAGCTTACAGCGGGGGGTCTACAATGAGCAGTTCTTC. J is TRBJ2-1 and V is TRBV7-9, with 9 bases aligning to TRBD2. This CDR3 is built from 15 residues. V was pared by 2 bases and J by 3 bases, with 2 bases of the junction left unmatched. The V gene's germline CDR1 is SEHNR and CDR2 FQNEAQ (reference sequence). Full variable domain (remainder filled in from reference TRBV7-9 and TRBJ2-1): DTGVSQNPRHKITKRGQNVTFRCDPISEHNRLYWYRQTLGQGPEFLTYFQNEAQLEKSRLLSDRFSAERPKGSFSTLEIQRTEQGDSAMYLCASSLQRGVYNEQFFGPGTRLTVL.

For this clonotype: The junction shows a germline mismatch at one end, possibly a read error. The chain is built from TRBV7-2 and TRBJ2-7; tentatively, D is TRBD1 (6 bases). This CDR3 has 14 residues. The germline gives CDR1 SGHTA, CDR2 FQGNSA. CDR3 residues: CSSRWDTPVDETYF. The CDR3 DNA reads TGTTCCAGCAGATGGGACACCCCTGTCGACGAGACGTACTTC.

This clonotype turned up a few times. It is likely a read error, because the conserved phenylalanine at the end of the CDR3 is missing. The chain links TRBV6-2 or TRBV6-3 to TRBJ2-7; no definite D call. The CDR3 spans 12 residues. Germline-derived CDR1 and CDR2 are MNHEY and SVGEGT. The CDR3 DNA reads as TGTGCAAGCAGTTACCCACCTCCAGCGCAGTACTTA. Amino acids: CASSYPPPAQYL.

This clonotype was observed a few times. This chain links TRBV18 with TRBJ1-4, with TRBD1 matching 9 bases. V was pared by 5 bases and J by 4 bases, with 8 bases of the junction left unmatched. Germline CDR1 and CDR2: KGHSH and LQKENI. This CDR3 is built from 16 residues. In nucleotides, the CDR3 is TGTGCCAGCTCAACGGGACAGGGAAGGGATAATGAAAAACTGTTTTTT. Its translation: CASSTGQGRDNEKLFF.

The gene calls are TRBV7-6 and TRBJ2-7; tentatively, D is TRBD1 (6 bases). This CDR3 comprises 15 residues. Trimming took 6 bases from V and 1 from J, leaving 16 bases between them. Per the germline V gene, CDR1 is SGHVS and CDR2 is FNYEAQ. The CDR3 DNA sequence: TGTGCCAGCAGTTCCGGACAGAAGTATTCCTACGAGCAGTACTTC. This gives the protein CASSSGQKYSYEQYF.

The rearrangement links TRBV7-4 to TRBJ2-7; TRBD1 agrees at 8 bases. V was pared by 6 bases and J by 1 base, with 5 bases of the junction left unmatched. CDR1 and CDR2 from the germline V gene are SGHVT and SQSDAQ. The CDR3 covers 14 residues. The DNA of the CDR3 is TGTGCCAGCAGTTACACAGGGGGGTCCTACGAGCAGTACTTC. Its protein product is CASSYTGGSYEQYF.

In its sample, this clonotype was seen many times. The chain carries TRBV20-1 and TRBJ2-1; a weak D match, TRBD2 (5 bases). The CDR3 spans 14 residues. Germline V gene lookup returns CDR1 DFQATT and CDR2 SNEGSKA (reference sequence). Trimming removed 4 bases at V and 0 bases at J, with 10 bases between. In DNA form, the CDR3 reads TGCAGTGCTACCCGCGGGCCCTCCTACAATGAGCAGTTCTTC. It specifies CSATRGPSYNEQFF.

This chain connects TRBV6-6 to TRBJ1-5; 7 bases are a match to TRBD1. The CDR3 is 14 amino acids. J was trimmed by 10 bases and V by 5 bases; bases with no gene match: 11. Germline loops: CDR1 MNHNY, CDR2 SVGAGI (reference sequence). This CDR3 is CASSMGQKNEPQHF. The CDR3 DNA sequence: TGTGCCAGCAGTATGGGACAGAAGAATGAACCCCAGCATTTT.

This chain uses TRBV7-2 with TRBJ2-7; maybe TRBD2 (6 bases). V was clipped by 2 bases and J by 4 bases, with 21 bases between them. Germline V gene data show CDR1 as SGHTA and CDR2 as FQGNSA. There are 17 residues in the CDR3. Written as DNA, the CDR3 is TGTGCCAGCAGCTTAACACCCTTCTCTAGCGAGGGTTACGAGCAGTACTTC. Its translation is CASSLTPFSSEGYEQYF.

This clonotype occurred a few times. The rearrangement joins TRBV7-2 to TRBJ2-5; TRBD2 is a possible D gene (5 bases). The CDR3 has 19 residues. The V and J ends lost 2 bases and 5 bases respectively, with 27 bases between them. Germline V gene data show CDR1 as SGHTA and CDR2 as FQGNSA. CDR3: CASSLRGASCKPEGETQYF. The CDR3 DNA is TGTGCCAGCAGCTTAAGAGGAGCTAGCTGTAAACCCGAAGGGGAGACCCAGTACTTC.

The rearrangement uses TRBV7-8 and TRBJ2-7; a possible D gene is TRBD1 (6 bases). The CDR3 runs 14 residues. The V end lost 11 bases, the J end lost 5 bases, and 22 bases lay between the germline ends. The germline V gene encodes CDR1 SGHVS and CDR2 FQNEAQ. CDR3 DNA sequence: TGTGCCTGGTGCTGGGACACCCCTTGCGACGAGCAGTACTTC. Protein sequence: CAWCWDTPCDEQYF.

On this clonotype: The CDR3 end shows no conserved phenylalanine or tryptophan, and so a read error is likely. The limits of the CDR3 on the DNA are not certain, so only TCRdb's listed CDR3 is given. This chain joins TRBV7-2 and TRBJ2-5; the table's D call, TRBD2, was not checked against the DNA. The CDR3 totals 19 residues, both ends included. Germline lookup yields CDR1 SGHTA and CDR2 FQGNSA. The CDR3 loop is CASSFRGASGRPEGETHDV.

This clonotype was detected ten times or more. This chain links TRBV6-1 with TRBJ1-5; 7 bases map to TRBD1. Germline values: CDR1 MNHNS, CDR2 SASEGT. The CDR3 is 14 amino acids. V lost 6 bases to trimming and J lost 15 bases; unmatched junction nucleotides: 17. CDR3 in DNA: TGTGCCAGCAGAATGGGACAGAAGAATCAGCCCAGGCATTTT. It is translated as CASRMGQKNQPRHF.

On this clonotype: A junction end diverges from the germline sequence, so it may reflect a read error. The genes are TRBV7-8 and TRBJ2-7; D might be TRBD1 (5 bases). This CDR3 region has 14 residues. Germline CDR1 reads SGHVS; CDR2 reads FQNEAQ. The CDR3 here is CASSLDTPGYEKYF. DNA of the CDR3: TGTGCCAGCAGCTTGGACACCCCTGGCTACGAGAAGTACTTC.

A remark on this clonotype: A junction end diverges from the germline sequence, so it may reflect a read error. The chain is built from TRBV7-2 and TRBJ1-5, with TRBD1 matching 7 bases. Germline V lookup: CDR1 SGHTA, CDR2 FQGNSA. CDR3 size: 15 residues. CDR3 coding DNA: TGTGCCAGCATCCCCGGGACAGCTAGCAAGCAGCCCCAGCCTTTT. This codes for CASIPGTASKQPQPF.

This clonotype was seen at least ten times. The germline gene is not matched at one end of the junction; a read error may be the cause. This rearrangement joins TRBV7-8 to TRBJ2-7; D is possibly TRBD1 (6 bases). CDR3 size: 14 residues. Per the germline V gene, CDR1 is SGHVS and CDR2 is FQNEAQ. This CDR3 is CASRWDTPGDEKYF. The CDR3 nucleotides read TGTGCAAGCAGATGGGACACCCCTGGCGACGAGAAGTACTTC.

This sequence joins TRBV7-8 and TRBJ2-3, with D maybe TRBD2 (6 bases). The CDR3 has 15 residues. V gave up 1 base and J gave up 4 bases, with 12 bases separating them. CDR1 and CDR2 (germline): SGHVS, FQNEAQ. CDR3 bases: TGTGCCAGCAGCTTAGAGGGCGGGAAAGCAGATACGCAGTATTTT. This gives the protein CASSLEGGKADTQYF.

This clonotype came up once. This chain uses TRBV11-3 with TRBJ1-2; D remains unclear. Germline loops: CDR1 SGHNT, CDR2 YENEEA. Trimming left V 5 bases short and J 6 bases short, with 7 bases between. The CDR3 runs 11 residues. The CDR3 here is CASSRTDGYTF. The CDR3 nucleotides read TGTGCCAGCAGCCGAACTGATGGCTACACCTTC. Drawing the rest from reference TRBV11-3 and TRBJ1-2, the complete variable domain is EAGVVQSPRYKIIEKKQPVAFWCNPISGHNTLYWYLQNLGQGPELLIRYENEEAVDDSQLPKDRFSAERLKGVDSTLKIQPAELGDSAVYLCASSRTDGYTFGSGTRLTVV.

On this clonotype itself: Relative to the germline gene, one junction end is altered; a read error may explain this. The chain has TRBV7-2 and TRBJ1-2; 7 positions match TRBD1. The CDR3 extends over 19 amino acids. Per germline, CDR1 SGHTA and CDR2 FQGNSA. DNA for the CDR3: TGTGCCAGCAGCTTAGGGGACGTCACTACGACAGGGTTGGGTAGTGGCTCCACATTC. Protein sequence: CASSLGDVTTTGLGSGSTF.

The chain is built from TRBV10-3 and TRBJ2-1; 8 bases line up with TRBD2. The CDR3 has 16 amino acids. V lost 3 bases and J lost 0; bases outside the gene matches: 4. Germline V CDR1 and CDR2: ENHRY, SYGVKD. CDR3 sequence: CAISDKRESSYNEQFF. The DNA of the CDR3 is TGTGCCATCAGTGATAAGCGGGAGAGCTCCTACAATGAGCAGTTCTTC.